This TCR beta chain stems from a study of brain T cells in children with intractable seizures. Findings and limits, study-wide: Clones missing pre-surgery may reflect undersampling of that blood sample. Only CDR3 sequence similarity suggested viral specificity, without known HCMV serostatus.

Documented time point: blood from clinic visit 5 months post-surgery; TSC patient then seizure free. Only cases whose brain tissue showed the highest T cell transcript signatures were sequenced. Patients received at least one anti-epileptic drug before surgery. With regard to this clone: The antigen is not known.

The CDR3 has 15 amino acids. Germline V lookup: CDR1 SGHTA, CDR2 FQGNSA. Trimming stripped 6 bases from V and 1 base from J, with 10 bases between. Assay: immunoSEQ multiplex PCR; the TCRdb copy retains only in-frame clones and omits some. The data show hundreds of thousands of clones, about 93% seen once. The source material was peripheral blood, sampled less than 6 months after surgery. The genes are TRBV7-2 and TRBJ2-6; D is ambiguous. The sequence was obtained from a boy in the first two years of life with tuberous sclerosis and intractable seizures. The CDR3 sequence: CASSPQVSGANVLTF. CDR3 nucleotide sequence: TGTGCCAGCAGTCCGCAGGTGTCTGGGGCCAACGTCCTGACTTTC.